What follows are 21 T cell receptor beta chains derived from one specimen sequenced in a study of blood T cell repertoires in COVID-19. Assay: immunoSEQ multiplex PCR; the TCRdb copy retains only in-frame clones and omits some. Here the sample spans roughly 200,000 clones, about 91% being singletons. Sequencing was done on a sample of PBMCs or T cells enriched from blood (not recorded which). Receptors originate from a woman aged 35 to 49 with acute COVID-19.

CDR3 sequence (DNA): TGTGCCAGCAGCAATGTGGGGACTAGCGGTTACAATGAGCAGTTCTTC. Translated: CASSNVGTSGYNEQFF. This chain connects TRBV7-9 to TRBJ2-1, with TRBD2 matching 11 bases. There are 16 residues in the CDR3. Germline CDR1 reads SEHNR; CDR2 reads FQNEAQ (reference sequence). After removal of 5 bases from V and 4 bases from J, the junction contained 7 bases not matched to a gene.

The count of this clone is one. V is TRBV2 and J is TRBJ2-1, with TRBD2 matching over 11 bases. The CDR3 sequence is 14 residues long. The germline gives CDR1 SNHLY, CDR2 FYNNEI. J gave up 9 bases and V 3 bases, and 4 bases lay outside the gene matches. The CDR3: CASSDSGGASEQFF. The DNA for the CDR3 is TGTGCCAGCAGTGATAGCGGGGGGGCCTCTGAGCAGTTCTTC.

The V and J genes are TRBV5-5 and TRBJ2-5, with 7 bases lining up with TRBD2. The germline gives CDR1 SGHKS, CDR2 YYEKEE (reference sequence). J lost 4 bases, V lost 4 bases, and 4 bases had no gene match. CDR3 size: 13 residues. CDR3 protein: CASSTWGGETQYF. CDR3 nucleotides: TGTGCCAGCAGCACATGGGGGGGAGAGACCCAGTACTTC.

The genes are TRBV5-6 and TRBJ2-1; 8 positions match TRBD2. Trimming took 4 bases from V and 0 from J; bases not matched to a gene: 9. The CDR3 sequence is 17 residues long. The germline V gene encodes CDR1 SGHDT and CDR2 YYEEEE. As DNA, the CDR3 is TGTGCCAGCAGCCCAGGACTAGCCGAAAGCTCCTACAATGAGCAGTTCTTC. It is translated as CASSPGLAESSYNEQFF.

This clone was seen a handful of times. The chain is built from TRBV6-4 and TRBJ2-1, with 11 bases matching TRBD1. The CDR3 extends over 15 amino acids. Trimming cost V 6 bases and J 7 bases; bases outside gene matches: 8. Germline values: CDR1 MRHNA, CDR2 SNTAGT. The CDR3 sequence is CASSASGTGGNEQFF. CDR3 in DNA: TGTGCCAGCAGCGCCTCCGGGACAGGGGGGAATGAGCAGTTCTTC.

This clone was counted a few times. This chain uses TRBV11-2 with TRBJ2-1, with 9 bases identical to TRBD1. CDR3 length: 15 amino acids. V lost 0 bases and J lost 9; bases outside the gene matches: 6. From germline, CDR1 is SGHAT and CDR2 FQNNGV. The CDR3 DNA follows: TGTGCCAGCAGCTTAGAAGGACAGGGGTTGGGTGAGCAGTTCTTC. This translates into CASSLEGQGLGEQFF.

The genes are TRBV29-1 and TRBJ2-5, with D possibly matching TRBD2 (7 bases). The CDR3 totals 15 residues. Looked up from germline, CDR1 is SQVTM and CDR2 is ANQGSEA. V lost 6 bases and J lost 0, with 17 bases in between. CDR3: CSVGLGGGNQETQYF. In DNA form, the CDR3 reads TGCAGCGTCGGCCTGGGGGGGGGCAACCAAGAGACCCAGTACTTC.

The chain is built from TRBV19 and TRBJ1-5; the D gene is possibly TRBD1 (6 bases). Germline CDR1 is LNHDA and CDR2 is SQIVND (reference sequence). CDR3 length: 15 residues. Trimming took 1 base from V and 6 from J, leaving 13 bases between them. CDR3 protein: CASSIGGGAGQPQHF. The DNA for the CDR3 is TGTGCCAGTAGTATAGGAGGGGGGGCGGGTCAGCCCCAGCATTTT.

CDR3 region: CASSINPGGETQYF. The CDR3 region has the DNA TGTGCCAGTAGTATAAATCCAGGAGGTGAGACCCAGTACTTC. The V call is TRBV19, the J call TRBJ2-5; TRBD2 might be the D (5 bases). Germline CDR1 reads LNHDA; CDR2 reads SQIVND (reference sequence). The V gene lost 2 bases and the J gene lost 5 bases, with 12 bases spanning the gap. This CDR3 has 14 amino acids.

CDR3 nucleotide sequence: TGTGCCAGTGCTATCAACAGGGCGGCCACTGAAGCTTTCTTT. Translation: CASAINRAATEAFF. The V call is TRBV19, the J call TRBJ1-1; TRBD1 might be the D (6 bases). V was trimmed by 8 bases and J by 4 bases, leaving 17 bases between them. The CDR3 runs to 14 residues. Per the germline V gene, CDR1 is LNHDA and CDR2 is SQIVND (reference sequence). The full variable domain, its missing parts supplied by reference TRBV19 and TRBJ1-1, is DGGITQSPKYLFRKEGQNVTLSCEQNLNHDAMYWYRQDPGQGLRLIYYSQIVNDFQKGDIAEGYSVSREKKESFPLTVTSAQKNPTAFYLCASAINRAATEAFFGQGTRLTVV.

Here the CDR3 DNA reads TGTGCCAGCAGATCCGGGACTAGCGGCTACAATGAGCAGTTCTTC. Amino acid sequence: CASRSGTSGYNEQFF. The J gene is TRBJ2-1, the V gene TRBV4-2; 11 bases line up with TRBD2. Germline V gives CDR1 LGHNA, CDR2 YNFKEQ. This CDR3 comprises 15 residues. Trimming removed 6 bases from V and 3 bases from J; junction bases left unmatched: 4.

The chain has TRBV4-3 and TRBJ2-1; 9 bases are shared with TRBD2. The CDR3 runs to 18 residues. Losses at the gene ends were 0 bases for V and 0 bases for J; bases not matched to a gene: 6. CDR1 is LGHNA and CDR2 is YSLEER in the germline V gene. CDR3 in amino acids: CASSQDLGSGSSYNEQFF. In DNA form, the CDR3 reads TGCGCCAGCAGCCAAGATTTAGGTAGCGGGAGCTCCTACAATGAGCAGTTCTTC.

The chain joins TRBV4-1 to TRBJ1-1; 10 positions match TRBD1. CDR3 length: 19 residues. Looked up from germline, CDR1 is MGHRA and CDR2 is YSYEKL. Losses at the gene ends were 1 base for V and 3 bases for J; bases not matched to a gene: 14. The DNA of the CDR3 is TGCGCCAGCAGCCAAGTGGTACGAAAGACAGGGGGCTTGTACACTGAAGCTTTCTTT. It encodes CASSQVVRKTGGLYTEAFF.

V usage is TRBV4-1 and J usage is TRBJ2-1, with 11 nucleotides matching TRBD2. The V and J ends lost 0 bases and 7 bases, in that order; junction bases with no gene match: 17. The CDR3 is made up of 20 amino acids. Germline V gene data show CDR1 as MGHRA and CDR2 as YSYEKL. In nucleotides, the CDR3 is TGCGCCAGCAGCCAAGAAGGGGCCTCAAGGCTTAGCGGGAGGGGGAATGAGCAGTTCTTC. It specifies CASSQEGASRLSGRGNEQFF.

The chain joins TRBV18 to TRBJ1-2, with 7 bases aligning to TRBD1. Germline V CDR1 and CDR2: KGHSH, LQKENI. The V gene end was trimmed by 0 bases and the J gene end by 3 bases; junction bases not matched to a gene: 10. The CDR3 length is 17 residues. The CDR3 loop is CASSPPQQGKGDYGYTF. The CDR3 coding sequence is TGTGCCAGCTCACCACCGCAACAGGGGAAAGGGGACTATGGCTACACCTTC.

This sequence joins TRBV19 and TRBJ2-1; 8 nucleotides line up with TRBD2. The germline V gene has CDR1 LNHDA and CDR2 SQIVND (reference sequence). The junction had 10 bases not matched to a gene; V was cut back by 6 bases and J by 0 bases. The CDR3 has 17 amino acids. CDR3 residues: CASRGLGGGSSYNEQFF. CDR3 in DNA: TGTGCCAGTAGGGGACTAGGGGGGGGTAGCTCCTACAATGAGCAGTTCTTC.

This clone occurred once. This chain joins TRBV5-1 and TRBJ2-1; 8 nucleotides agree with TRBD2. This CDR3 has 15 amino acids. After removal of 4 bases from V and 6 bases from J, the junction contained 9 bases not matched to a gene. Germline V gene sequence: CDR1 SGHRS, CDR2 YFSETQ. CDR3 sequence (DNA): TGCGCCAGCAGCACCAGCGGGAGTGGGGGCAATGAGCAGTTCTTC. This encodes CASSTSGSGGNEQFF.

The CDR3 region has the DNA TGCAGCGTTGAAACAGGGATGAACACTGAAGCTTTCTTT. Translating it yields CSVETGMNTEAFF. This sequence joins TRBV29-1 and TRBJ1-1, with a tentative D call TRBD1 (6 bases). CDR1 SQVTM and CDR2 ANQGSEA come from the germline V gene. V was trimmed by 2 bases and J by 0 bases, leaving 7 bases between them. The CDR3 has 13 amino acids. Based on the CDR3 plus reference TRBV29-1 and TRBJ1-1, the full variable domain is SAVISQKPSRDICQRGTSLTIQCQVDSQVTMMFWYRQQPGQSLTLIATANQGSEATYESGFVIDKFPISRPNLTFSTLTVSNMSPEDSSIYLCSVETGMNTEAFFGQGTRLTVV.

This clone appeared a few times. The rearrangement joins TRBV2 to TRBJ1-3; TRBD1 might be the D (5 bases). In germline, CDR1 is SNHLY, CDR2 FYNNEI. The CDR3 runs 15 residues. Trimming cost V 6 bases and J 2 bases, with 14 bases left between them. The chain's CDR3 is CASRLQGAAGNTIYF. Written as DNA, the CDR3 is TGTGCCAGCAGACTCCAGGGTGCGGCTGGAAACACCATATATTTT.

The CDR3 coding sequence is TGTGCCAGCAGCTTAGGGATAGGGGCCTTCACAGATACGCAGTATTTT. It codes for CASSLGIGAFTDTQYF. This rearrangement joins TRBV11-2 to TRBJ2-3; D might be TRBD1 (5 bases). Germline CDR1 SGHAT, CDR2 FQNNGV. V lost 1 base and J lost 2, with 13 bases in between. CDR3 length: 16 residues.

This chain's CDR3 is CASRQGSSGNTIYF. CDR3 nucleotide sequence: TGTGCCTCACGACAGGGAAGTTCTGGAAACACCATATATTTT. V is TRBV30 and J is TRBJ1-3; the match to TRBD1 covers 7 bases. Germline CDR1 is GTSNPN and CDR2 is SVGIG (reference sequence). The CDR3 extends over 14 amino acids. Trimming removed 7 bases from V and 1 base from J; junction bases left unmatched: 7.